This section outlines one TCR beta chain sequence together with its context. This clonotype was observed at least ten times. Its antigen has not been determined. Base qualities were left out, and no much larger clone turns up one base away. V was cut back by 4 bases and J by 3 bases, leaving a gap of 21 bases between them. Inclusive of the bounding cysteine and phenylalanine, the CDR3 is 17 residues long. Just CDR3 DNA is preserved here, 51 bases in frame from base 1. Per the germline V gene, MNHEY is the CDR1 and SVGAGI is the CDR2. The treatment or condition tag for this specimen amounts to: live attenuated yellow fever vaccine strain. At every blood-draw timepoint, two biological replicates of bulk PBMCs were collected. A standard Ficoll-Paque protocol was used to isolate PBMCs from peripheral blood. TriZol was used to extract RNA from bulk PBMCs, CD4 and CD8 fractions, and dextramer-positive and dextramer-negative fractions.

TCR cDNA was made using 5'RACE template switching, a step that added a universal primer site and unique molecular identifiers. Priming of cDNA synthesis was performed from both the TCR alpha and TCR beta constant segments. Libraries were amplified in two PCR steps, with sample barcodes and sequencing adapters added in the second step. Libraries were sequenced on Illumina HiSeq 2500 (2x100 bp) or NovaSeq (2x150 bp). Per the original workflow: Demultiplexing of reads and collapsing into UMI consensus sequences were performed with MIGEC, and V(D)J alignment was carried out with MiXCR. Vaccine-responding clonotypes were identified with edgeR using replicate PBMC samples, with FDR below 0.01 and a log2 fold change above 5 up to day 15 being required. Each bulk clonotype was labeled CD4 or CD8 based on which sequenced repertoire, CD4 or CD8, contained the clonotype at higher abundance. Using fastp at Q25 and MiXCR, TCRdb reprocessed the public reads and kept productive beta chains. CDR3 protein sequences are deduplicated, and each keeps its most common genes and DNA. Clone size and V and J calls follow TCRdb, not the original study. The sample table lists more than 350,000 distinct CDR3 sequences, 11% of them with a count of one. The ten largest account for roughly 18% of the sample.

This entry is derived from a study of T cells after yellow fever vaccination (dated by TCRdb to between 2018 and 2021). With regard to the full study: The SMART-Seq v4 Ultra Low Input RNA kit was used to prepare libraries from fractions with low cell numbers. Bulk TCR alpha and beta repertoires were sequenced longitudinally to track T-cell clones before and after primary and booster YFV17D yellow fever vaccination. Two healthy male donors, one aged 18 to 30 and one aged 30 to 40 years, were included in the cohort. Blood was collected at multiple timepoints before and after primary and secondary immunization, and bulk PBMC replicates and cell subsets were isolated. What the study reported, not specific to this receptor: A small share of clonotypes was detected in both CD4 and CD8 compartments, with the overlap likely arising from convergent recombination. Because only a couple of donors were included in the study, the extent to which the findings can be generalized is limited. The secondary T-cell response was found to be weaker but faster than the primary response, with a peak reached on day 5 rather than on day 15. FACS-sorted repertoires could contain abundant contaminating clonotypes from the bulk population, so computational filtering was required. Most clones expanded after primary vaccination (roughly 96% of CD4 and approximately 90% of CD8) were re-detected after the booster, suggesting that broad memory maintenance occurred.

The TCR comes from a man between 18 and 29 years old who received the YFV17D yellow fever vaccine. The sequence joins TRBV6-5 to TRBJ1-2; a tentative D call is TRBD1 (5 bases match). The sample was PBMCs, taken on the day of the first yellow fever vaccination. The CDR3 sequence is CASSSHRDLRRDYGYTF. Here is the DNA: TGTGCCAGCAGTTCCCACCGGGACCTCAGAAGGGACTATGGCTACACCTTC.